This TCR beta chain originates from a study of immune evolution from preneoplasia to lung adenocarcinoma. Sequencing used immunoSEQ multiplex PCR; TCRdb keeps in-frame clones, though not all of them. The data hold thousands of clones, with roughly 77% observed a single time. Germline CDR1 is LNHNV and CDR2 is YYDKDF (reference sequence). The CDR3 sequence is 16 residues long. Trimming took 0 bases from V and 6 from J; bases not matched to a gene: 6. With respect to this clone: What it binds is unknown.

Findings and caveats of the study: Later-stage lesions seemingly showed higher T cell density and diversity than normal lung.

The sequencing input was FFPE minimally invasive lung adenocarcinoma tissue. The rearrangement links TRBV15 to TRBJ1-4, with 8 bases identical to TRBD1. The receptor was derived from a person between 60 and 79 years old with lung adenocarcinoma. Written as DNA, the CDR3 is TGTGCCACCAGCAGAGACCCAGCGGACAGGGATGAAAAACTGTTTTTT. This encodes CATSRDPADRDEKLFF.